This T cell receptor beta chain was captured in a study of blood T cell repertoires in COVID-19. Clones were read by immunoSEQ multiplex PCR, and TCRdb kept only the in-frame ones, dropping some. The sample records about 120,000 clones, about nine tenths being singletons. The receptor comes from a human donor with active COVID-19. The donor label of this sample is uncertain. The specimen was peripheral blood.

CDR3 coding DNA: TGTGCCAGCAGCTTACCCGGGACAGGCCCCACTGGTGGCACTGAAGCTTTCTTT. Residues: CASSLPGTGPTGGTEAFF. The rearrangement uses TRBV5-6 and TRBJ1-1; 8 positions agree with TRBD1. J was trimmed by 4 bases and V by 2 bases; bases with no gene match: 16. Germline V lookup: CDR1 SGHDT, CDR2 YYEEEE. The CDR3 is made up of 18 amino acids.